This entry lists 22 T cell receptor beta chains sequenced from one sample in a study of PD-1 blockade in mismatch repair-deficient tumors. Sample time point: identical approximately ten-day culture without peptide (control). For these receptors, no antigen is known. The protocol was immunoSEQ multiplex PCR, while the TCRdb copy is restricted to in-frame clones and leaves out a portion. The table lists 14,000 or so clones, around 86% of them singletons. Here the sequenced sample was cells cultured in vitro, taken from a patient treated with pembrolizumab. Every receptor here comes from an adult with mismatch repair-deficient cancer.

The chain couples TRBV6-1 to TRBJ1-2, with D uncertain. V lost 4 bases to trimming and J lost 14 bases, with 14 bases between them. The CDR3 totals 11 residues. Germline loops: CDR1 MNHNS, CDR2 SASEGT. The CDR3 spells CASSVNMPNTF. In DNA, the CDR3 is TGTGCCAGCAGTGTTAACATGCCGAATACCTTC.

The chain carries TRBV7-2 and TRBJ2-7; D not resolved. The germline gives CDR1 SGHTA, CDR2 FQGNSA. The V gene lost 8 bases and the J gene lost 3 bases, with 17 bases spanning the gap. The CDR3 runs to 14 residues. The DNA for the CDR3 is TGTGCCAGCGGCCTCGTTCCTACCTACTACGAGCAGTACTTC. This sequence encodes CASGLVPTYYEQYF.

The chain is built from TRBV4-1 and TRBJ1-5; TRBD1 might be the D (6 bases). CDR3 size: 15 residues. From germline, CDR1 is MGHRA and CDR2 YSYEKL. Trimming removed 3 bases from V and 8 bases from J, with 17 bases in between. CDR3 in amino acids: CASSQLDRPSEPQHF. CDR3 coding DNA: TGCGCCAGCAGCCAGTTAGACAGGCCTAGCGAGCCCCAGCATTTT.

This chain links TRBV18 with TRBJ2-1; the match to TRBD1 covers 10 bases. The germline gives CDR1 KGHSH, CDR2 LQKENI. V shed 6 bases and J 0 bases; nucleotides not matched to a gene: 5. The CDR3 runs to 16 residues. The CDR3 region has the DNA TGTGCCAGCTCGACTCGGACAGGGGGCTCCTACAATGAGCAGTTCTTC. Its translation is CASSTRTGGSYNEQFF. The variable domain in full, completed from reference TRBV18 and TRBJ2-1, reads NAGVMQNPRHLVRRRGQEARLRCSPMKGHSHVYWYRQLPEEGLKFMVYLQKENIIDESGMPKERFSAEFPKEGPSILRIQQVVRGDSAAYFCASSTRTGGSYNEQFFGPGTRLTVL.

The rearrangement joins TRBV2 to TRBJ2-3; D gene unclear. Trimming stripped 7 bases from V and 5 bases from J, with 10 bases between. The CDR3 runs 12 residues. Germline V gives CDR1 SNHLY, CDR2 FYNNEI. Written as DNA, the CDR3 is TGTGCCAGCAACCTTTCGGGAGATACGCAGTATTTT. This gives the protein CASNLSGDTQYF. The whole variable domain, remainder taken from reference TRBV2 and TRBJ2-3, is EPEVTQTPSHQVTQMGQEVILRCVPISNHLYFYWYRQILGQKVEFLVSFYNNEISEKSEIFDDQFSVERPDGSNFTLKIRSTKLEDSAMYFCASNLSGDTQYFGPGTRLTVL.

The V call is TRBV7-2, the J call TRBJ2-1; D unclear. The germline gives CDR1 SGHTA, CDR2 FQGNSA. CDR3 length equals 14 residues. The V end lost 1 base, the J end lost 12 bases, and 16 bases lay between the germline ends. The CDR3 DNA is TGTGCCAGCAGCTTAGTGCGAAGCCCCTCCGTGCAGTTCTTC. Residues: CASSLVRSPSVQFF. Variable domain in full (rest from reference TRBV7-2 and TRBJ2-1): GAGVSQSPSNKVTEKGKDVELRCDPISGHTALYWYRQSLGQGLEFLIYFQGNSAPDKSGLPSDRFSAERTGGSVSTLTIQRTQQEDSAVYLCASSLVRSPSVQFFGPGTRLTVL.

The CDR3 nucleotides are TGTGCCAGCAGTGTAGGAGGGAACTCCTACAATGAGCAGTTCTTC. Residues: CASSVGGNSYNEQFF. J is TRBJ2-1 and V is TRBV2; a possible D gene is TRBD2 (6 bases). V gave up 4 bases and J gave up 0 bases, with 10 bases separating them. The CDR3 contains 15 residues. Germline CDR1 and CDR2: SNHLY and FYNNEI.

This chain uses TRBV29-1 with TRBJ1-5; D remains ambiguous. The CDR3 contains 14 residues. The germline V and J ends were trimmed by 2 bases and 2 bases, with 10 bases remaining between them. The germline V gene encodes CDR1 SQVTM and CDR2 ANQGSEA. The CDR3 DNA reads TGCAGCGTTGAAATGGGAGAAGGCAATCAGCCCCAGCATTTT. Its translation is CSVEMGEGNQPQHF. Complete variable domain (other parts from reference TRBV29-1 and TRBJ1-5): SAVISQKPSRDICQRGTSLTIQCQVDSQVTMMFWYRQQPGQSLTLIATANQGSEATYESGFVIDKFPISRPNLTFSTLTVSNMSPEDSSIYLCSVEMGEGNQPQHFGDGTRLSIL.

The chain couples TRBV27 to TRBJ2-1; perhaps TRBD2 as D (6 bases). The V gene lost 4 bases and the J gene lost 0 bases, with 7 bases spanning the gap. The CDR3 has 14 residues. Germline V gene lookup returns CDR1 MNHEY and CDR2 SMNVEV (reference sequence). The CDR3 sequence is CASSWGDSYNEQFF. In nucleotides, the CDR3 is TGTGCCAGCAGTTGGGGGGACTCCTACAATGAGCAGTTCTTC.

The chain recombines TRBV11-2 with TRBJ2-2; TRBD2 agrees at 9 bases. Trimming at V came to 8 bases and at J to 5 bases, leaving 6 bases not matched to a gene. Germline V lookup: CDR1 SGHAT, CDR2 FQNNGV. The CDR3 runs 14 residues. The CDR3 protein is CASWGLAGTGELFF. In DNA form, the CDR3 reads TGTGCCAGCTGGGGACTAGCAGGTACCGGGGAGCTGTTTTTT.

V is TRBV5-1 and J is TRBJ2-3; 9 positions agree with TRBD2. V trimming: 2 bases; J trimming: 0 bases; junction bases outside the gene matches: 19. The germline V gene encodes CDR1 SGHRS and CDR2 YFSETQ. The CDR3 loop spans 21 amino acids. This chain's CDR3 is CASSFRYPGLAGSPSTDTQYF. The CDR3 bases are TGCGCCAGCAGCTTCCGGTATCCGGGACTAGCAGGATCCCCTAGCACAGATACGCAGTATTTT.

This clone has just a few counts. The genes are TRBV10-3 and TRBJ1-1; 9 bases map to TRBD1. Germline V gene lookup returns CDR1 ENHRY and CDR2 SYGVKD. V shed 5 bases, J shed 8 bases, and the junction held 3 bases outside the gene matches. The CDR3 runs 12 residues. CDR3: CAISRQGEEAFF. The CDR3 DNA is TGTGCCATCAGTCGACAGGGGGAGGAAGCTTTCTTT.

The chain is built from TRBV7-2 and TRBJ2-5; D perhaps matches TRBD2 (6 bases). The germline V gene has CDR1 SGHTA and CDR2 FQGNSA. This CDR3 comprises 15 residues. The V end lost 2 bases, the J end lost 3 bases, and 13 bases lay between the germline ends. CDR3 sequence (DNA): TGTGCCAGCAGCTTAATGGGACTGACGAAAGAGACCCAGTACTTC. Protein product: CASSLMGLTKETQYF. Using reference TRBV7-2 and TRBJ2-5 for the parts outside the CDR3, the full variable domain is GAGVSQSPSNKVTEKGKDVELRCDPISGHTALYWYRQSLGQGLEFLIYFQGNSAPDKSGLPSDRFSAERTGGSVSTLTIQRTQQEDSAVYLCASSLMGLTKETQYFGPGTRLLVL.

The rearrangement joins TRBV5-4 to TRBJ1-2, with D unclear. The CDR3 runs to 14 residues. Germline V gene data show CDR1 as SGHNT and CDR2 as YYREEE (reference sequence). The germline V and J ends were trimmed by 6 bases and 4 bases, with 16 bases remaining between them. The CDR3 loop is CASTAGGRFYGYTF. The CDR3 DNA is TGTGCCAGCACCGCCGGCGGCAGGTTCTATGGCTACACCTTC.

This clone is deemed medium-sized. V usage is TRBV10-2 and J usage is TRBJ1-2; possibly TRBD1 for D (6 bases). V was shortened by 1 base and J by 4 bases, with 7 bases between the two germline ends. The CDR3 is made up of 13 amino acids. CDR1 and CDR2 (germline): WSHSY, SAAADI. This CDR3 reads CASSEYRAYGYTF. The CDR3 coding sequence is TGCGCCAGCAGTGAGTACAGGGCCTATGGCTACACCTTC.

CDR3 sequence: CASSRMTGLSNQPQHF. CDR3 coding DNA: TGTGCCAGCAGCAGAATGACGGGGCTTAGCAATCAGCCCCAGCATTTT. V usage is TRBV11-2 and J usage is TRBJ1-5, with a possible D match to TRBD1 (5 bases). The germline V gene encodes CDR1 SGHAT and CDR2 FQNNGV. V was trimmed by 5 bases and J by 0 bases, leaving 14 bases between them. The CDR3 is 16 residues long.

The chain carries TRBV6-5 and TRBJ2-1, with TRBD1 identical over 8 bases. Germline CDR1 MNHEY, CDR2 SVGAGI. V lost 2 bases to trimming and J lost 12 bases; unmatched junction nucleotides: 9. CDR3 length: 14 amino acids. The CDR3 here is CASSYGTGLSGQFF. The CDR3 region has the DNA TGTGCCAGCAGTTACGGGACAGGCTTATCTGGGCAGTTCTTC.

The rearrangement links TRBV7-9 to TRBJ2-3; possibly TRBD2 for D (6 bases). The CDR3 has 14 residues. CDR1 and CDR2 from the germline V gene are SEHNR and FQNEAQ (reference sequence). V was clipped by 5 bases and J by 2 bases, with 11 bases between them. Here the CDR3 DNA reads TGTGCCAGCAGCCCAAGACTAGTCACAGATACGCAGTATTTT. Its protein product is CASSPRLVTDTQYF.

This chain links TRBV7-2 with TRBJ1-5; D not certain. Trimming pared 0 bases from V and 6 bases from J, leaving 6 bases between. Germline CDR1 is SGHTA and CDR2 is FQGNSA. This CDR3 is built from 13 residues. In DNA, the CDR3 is TGTGCCAGCAGCTTAGCGAACCCTCAGCCCCAGCATTTT. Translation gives CASSLANPQPQHF. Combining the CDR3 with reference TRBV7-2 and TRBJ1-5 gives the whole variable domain GAGVSQSPSNKVTEKGKDVELRCDPISGHTALYWYRQSLGQGLEFLIYFQGNSAPDKSGLPSDRFSAERTGGSVSTLTIQRTQQEDSAVYLCASSLANPQPQHFGDGTRLSIL.

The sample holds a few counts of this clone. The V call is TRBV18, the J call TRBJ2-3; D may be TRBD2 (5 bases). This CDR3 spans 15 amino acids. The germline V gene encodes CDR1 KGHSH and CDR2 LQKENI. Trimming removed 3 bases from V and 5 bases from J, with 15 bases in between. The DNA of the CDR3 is TGTGCCAGCTCACCTCGGACTGACCCCCAAGATACGCAGTATTTT. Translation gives CASSPRTDPQDTQYF.

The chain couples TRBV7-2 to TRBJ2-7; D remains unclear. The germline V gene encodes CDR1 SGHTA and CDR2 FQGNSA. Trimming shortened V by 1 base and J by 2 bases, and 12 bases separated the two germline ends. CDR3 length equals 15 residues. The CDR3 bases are TGTGCCAGCAGCTTAGGCCCAGGTATAACCTACGAGCAGTACTTC. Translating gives CASSLGPGITYEQYF.

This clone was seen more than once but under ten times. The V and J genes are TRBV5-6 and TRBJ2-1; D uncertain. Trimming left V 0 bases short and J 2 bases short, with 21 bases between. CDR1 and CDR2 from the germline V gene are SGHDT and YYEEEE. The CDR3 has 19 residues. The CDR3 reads CASSLELSAGEGPYNEQFF. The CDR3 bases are TGTGCCAGCAGCTTGGAGCTTTCGGCAGGCGAAGGACCCTACAATGAGCAGTTCTTC.